The source of this T cell receptor (beta chain) is a study of lymphopenia after photon versus proton radiotherapy. TCRdb's table, derived via immunoSEQ multiplex PCR, lists solely in-frame clones and lacks some. The profile shows roughly 32,000 clones, about 94% of them singletons. The V gene's germline CDR1 is SGHVS and CDR2 FQNEAQ. V was shortened by 1 base and J by 10 bases, with 10 bases between the two germline ends. The CDR3 runs to 13 residues. The sequence came from a woman in her forties or fifties with cholangiocarcinoma. Sequencing was performed on peripheral blood, taken from a patient treated with photon-based radiotherapy. The chain recombines TRBV7-8 with TRBJ1-4, with D maybe TRBD1 (5 bases). CDR3 amino acids: CASSLVVGGKLFF. The CDR3 coding sequence is TGTGCCAGCAGCTTAGTGGTTGGGGGAAAACTGTTTTTT.